A selection of T cell receptor beta chains follows, all from one sample in a study of T cell responses to AZD1222 COVID-19 vaccine. Only in-frame clones appear in the TCRdb table, and some are missing; sequencing was by immunoSEQ multiplex PCR. The profile shows roughly 67,000 clones, 70% to 90% of them singletons. Specimen: peripheral blood, collected on day 0 of AZD1222 vaccination. The receptors stem from an adult in good health. Both conserved end residues are part of each CDR3. Each record gives: V gene, J gene, CDR3 protein.

TRBV9	TRBJ1-3	CASSGRSNSGNTIYF
TRBV5-1	TRBJ1-2	CASRQGADEGYTF
TRBV6-5	TRBJ2-7	CASRMTGRVYEQYF
TRBV2	TRBJ2-2	CASIWSANTGELFF
TRBV6-7	TRBJ2-3	CASSRVAGEGDTQYF
TRBV4-2	TRBJ2-5	CASSQDPFGGRETQYF
TRBV18	TRBJ1-3	CASSPPIQSNTIYF
TRBV24-1	TRBJ1-3	CATSDPRGSGNTIYF
TRBV30	TRBJ1-2	CALQEYYGYTF
TRBV9	TRBJ2-2	CASSVTSANTGELFF
TRBV19	TRBJ1-1	CASSIGTGVTEAFF
TRBV4-1	TRBJ2-1	CASSGDQSSYNEQFF
TRBV12-3/TRBV12-4	TRBJ1-2	CASSFRTRGGYTF
TRBV28	TRBJ1-4	CASSSGLTNEKLFF
TRBV27	TRBJ2-1	CASSFLRVHNEQFF
TRBV7-9	TRBJ2-1	CASSPSEEANNEQFF
TRBV19	TRBJ1-1	CASSRPGQSNTEAFF
TRBV6-5	TRBJ1-2	CASSSPGQGISAGYTF
TRBV12-3/TRBV12-4	TRBJ1-1	CASSYYRTEAFF
TRBV7-9	TRBJ2-7	CASSWWGGLDSYEQYF
TRBV3-1/TRBV3-2	TRBJ1-3	CASSQIRGPGNTIYF
TRBV28	TRBJ2-7	CASKALPGSYEQYF
TRBV29-1	TRBJ2-7	CSVEQGRYEQYF
TRBV4-1	TRBJ2-7	CASSQWDRDYEQYF
TRBV7-2	TRBJ2-7	CASSLALGDYRRYEQYF
TRBV20-1	TRBJ1-2	CSASIPVGWANYGYTF
TRBV7-8	TRBJ1-5	CASSLTRDQPQHF
TRBV18	TRBJ2-1	CASSPSWTSENEQFF
TRBV7-3	TRBJ2-2	CASSLNPGGDTGELFF
TRBV6-5	TRBJ1-2	CASSPSGVWGYTF
TRBV5-6	TRBJ2-7	CASSSGTGTGIYEQYF
TRBV28	TRBJ1-2	CASSSDLYGYTF
TRBV30	TRBJ2-1	CAWSEGGLAGRNEQFF
TRBV29-1	TRBJ2-1	CSAVHRGDEQFF
TRBV28	TRBJ2-5	CASSTLLAGGGETQYF
TRBV6-1	TRBJ1-5	CASSDRYQPQHF
TRBV6-6	TRBJ2-3	CASSYFRDTQYF
TRBV4-1	TRBJ1-1	CASSQENLQDRGFNTEAFF
TRBV3-1/TRBV3-2	TRBJ2-5	CASSQDYNQETQYF
TRBV7-2	TRBJ1-1	CASSSRQAAEAFF
TRBV5-1	TRBJ2-7	CASSLGRAYEQYF
TRBV9	TRBJ2-5	CASSVGSGGIQETQYF
TRBV9	TRBJ2-7	CASSVSGNPYEQYF
TRBV6-1	TRBJ2-5	CASSELAGGPETQYF
TRBV9	TRBJ2-1	CASSVEGGRGEQFF